This T cell receptor beta chain was sequenced during a study of siplizumab effects on memory and regulatory T cells. Study conclusions and caveats: Roughly 75-95% of dividing CD4+ or CD8+ clones were without an attributable naive or memory phenotype.

Measured with immunoSEQ multiplex PCR; TCRdb has only the in-frame clones, and not every one. Counted here are over 85,000 clones, about 93% occurring once; the ten biggest clones make up 0.9% to 1.3%. About this clone itself: What it binds is not known.

The specimen sequenced was CD4+ T cells sorted from blood. The clonotype originates from a human donor in good health.

In DNA, the CDR3 is TGTGCCAGCAGTTCGGCGGGGAGTAGTGGAAACACCATATATTTT. Translating gives CASSSAGSSGNTIYF. The gene calls are TRBV28 and TRBJ1-3, with unresolved D. Trimming left V 4 bases short and J 3 bases short, with 13 bases between. The CDR3 extends over 15 amino acids. CDR1 is MDHEN and CDR2 is SYDVKM in the germline V gene.